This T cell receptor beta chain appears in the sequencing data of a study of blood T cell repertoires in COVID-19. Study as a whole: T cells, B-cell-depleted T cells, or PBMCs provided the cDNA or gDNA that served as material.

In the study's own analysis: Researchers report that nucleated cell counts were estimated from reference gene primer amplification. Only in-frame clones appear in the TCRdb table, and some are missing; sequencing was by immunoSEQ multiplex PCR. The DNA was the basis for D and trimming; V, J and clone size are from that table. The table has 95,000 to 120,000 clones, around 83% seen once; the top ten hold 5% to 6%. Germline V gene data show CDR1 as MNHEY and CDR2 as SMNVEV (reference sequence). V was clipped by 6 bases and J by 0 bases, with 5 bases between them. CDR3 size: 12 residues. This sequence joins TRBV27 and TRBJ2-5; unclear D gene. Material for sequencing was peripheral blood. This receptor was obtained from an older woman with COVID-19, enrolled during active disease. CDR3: CASSGYQETQYF. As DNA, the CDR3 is TGTGCCAGCAGCGGGTACCAAGAGACCCAGTACTTC.